This T cell receptor beta chain appears in the sequencing data of a study of T cell responses to AZD1222 COVID-19 vaccine. This clone appeared a single time. The assay was immunoSEQ multiplex PCR, and TCRdb's table has in-frame clones only and misses some. This table has under 70,000 clones, approximately 79% appearing once. Germline V CDR1 and CDR2: LNHNV, YYDKDF (reference sequence). The length of the CDR3 is 15 residues. V was pared by 5 bases and J by 3 bases, with 16 bases between. The sample consisted of peripheral blood, taken on day 0 of MenACWY control vaccination. The TCR sequence derives from an adult in good health. This chain links TRBV15 with TRBJ1-2; D is undetermined. The CDR3 region has the DNA TGTGCCACCAGCCCCATCACCGGGTTGGACTATGGCTACACCTTC. It yields the protein CATSPITGLDYGYTF.